The 7 T cell receptor beta chains presented below share a single source sample, sequenced in a study of T cells in Graves' hyperthyroidism and ophthalmopathy. Authors of the study amplified TCR beta CDR3 regions from RNA transcripts. In the first-round RT-PCR of the TCR CDR3, the HTBI primer set was used. TCRdb itself ran the multiplex PCR reads through MiXCR, one entry per CDR3 protein. The repertoire consists of about half a million distinct CDR3 sequences, with about 16% occurring once and the leading ten covering 25% to 35%. The sequenced material came from blood. The origin of the receptors is a woman in her 30s with Graves' ophthalmopathy.

As regards this clonotype: This may be a read error: a much more frequent sequence differs by one nucleotide. V and J are TRBV20-1 and TRBJ1-5; D perhaps matches TRBD1 (5 bases). Between the trimmed V and J ends, which lost 5 bases and 2 bases, there was a span of 16 bases. Germline V gene lookup returns CDR1 DFQATT and CDR2 SNEGSKA (reference sequence). The CDR3 is 15 amino acids. The CDR3 here is CSAPLAGRGNQPQHF. The CDR3 coding sequence is TGCAGTGCTCCCCTAGCCGGCAGGGGCAATCAGCCCCAGCATTTT.

CDR3 region: CASSLGTGFNRDNYGYTF. CDR3 nucleotides: TGTGCCAGCAGCCTTGGGACAGGCTTTAACCGTGACAACTATGGCTACACCTTC. The chain is built from TRBV6-1 and TRBJ1-2, with TRBD1 identical over 8 bases. Per the germline V gene, CDR1 is MNHNS and CDR2 is SASEGT. The J segment lost 2 bases and the V segment lost 6 bases, leaving 17 bases of the junction unmatched. This CDR3 is built from 18 residues.

This clonotype was counted ten times or more. The chain is built from TRBV19 and TRBJ1-5, with a possible D match to TRBD1 (6 bases). V lost 5 bases, J lost 0 bases, and 8 bases lay in between. The germline CDR1 and CDR2 sequences are LNHDA and SQIVND (reference sequence). This CDR3 has 14 residues. Here the CDR3 reads CASSVQGSNQPQHF. The CDR3 nucleotides read TGTGCCAGTAGTGTACAGGGTAGCAATCAGCCCCAGCATTTT.

This clonotype was detected a few times. This chain joins TRBV19 and TRBJ2-5, with a weak D call TRBD2 (5 bases). The V gene's germline CDR1 is LNHDA and CDR2 SQIVND (reference sequence). This CDR3 has 18 amino acids. Trimming left V 5 bases short and J 0 bases short, with 22 bases between. As DNA, the CDR3 is TGTGCCAGTAGTCCCGTGTACCCCCGCGGGCTGGACCAAGAGACCCAGTACTTC. Residues: CASSPVYPRGLDQETQYF.

The J gene is TRBJ2-3, the V gene TRBV4-3; either TRBD1 or TRBD2 may fit D (5 bases each). Trimming removed 4 bases from V and 4 bases from J, with 21 bases in between. CDR1 is LGHNA, CDR2 YSLEER, per germline. The CDR3 length is 17 residues. The CDR3 sequence is CASSLLGRWAGPDTQYF. In DNA, the CDR3 is TGCGCCAGCAGCCTCTTGGGACGGTGGGCCGGCCCAGATACGCAGTATTTT.

This chain joins TRBV20-1 and TRBJ2-5; 7 bases are a match to TRBD1. The germline gives CDR1 DFQATT, CDR2 SNEGSKA (reference sequence). Trimming cost V 3 bases and J 4 bases; bases outside gene matches: 8. This CDR3 contains 14 residues. CDR3: CSARVPGGRETQYF. CDR3 DNA: TGCAGTGCTAGGGTCCCAGGGGGTAGAGAGACCCAGTACTTC.

The rearrangement joins TRBV4-2 to TRBJ2-7; the D is unclear. Between the trimmed V and J ends, which lost 0 bases and 6 bases, there was a span of 9 bases. The germline gives CDR1 LGHNA, CDR2 YNFKEQ. This CDR3 has 13 residues. The CDR3 region is CASSQDGVPEQYF. Written as DNA, the CDR3 is TGTGCCAGCAGCCAAGATGGTGTCCCCGAGCAGTACTTC.